The rows below give T cell receptor beta chains drawn from one sample of a study of blood T cell repertoires in COVID-19. TCRdb's copy holds only in-frame clones and misses some; the assay was immunoSEQ multiplex PCR. Among around 260,000 clones listed, approximately 90% were seen once. The sequenced sample was peripheral blood. These receptors came from a man aged 18 to 30 with active or convalescent COVID-19. CDR3s include the opening cysteine and the closing phenylalanine or tryptophan. D genes are given only for firm matches. Expanded clones get a size class; other rows say once, few or many, or leave the size out.

d_call: -; clone_size: -; v_call: TRBV11-3; j_call: TRBJ2-6; cdr3_aa: CASSTRLFGANVLTF; cdr3_nt: TGTGCCAGCAGCACCAGGCTGTTTGGGGCCAACGTCCTGACTTTC
d_call: -; clone_size: -; v_call: TRBV9; j_call: TRBJ2-3; cdr3_aa: CASSVAGYSTDTQYF; cdr3_nt: TGTGCCAGCAGCGTTGCCGGTTACTCCACAGATACGCAGTATTTT
d_call: TRBD2; clone_size: -; v_call: TRBV2; j_call: TRBJ2-1; cdr3_aa: CASKTGGAPLYNEQFF; cdr3_nt: TGTGCCAGCAAAACGGGGGGGGCGCCCCTCTACAATGAGCAGTTCTTC
d_call: -; clone_size: -; v_call: TRBV6-5; j_call: TRBJ2-7; cdr3_aa: CASSYSPQTYEQYF; cdr3_nt: TGTGCCAGCAGTTACTCCCCGCAGACCTACGAGCAGTACTTC
d_call: -; clone_size: -; v_call: TRBV29-1; j_call: TRBJ2-2; cdr3_aa: CSTRGQANTGELFF; cdr3_nt: TGCAGCACCCGGGGACAAGCGAACACCGGGGAGCTGTTTTTT
d_call: -; clone_size: -; v_call: TRBV19; j_call: TRBJ2-1; cdr3_aa: CASSILPEQFF; cdr3_nt: TGTGCCAGTAGTATCCTCCCTGAGCAGTTCTTC
d_call: -; clone_size: -; v_call: TRBV24-1; j_call: TRBJ2-5; cdr3_aa: CATSDASFSYQETQYF; cdr3_nt: TGTGCCACCAGTGACGCTAGCTTCTCGTACCAAGAGACCCAGTACTTC
d_call: TRBD1; clone_size: -; v_call: TRBV2; j_call: TRBJ2-7; cdr3_aa: CASSEDRGYEQYF; cdr3_nt: TGTGCCAGCAGTGAAGACAGGGGATACGAGCAGTACTTC
d_call: -; clone_size: -; v_call: TRBV7-9; j_call: TRBJ2-5; cdr3_aa: CASSLVGREETQYF; cdr3_nt: TGTGCCAGCAGCTTAGTCGGGAGAGAAGAGACCCAGTACTTC
d_call: -; clone_size: -; v_call: TRBV19; j_call: TRBJ1-5; cdr3_aa: CASRSLTQPQHF; cdr3_nt: TGTGCCAGTCGGAGTTTGACTCAGCCCCAGCATTTT
d_call: -; clone_size: -; v_call: TRBV11-2; j_call: TRBJ2-7; cdr3_aa: CASSLGLSLPSVYEQYF; cdr3_nt: TGTGCCAGCAGCTTAGGTCTGTCTCTCCCTTCGGTATACGAGCAGTACTTC
d_call: TRBD1; clone_size: -; v_call: TRBV6-1; j_call: TRBJ1-2; cdr3_aa: CASSEAGTGYGYTF; cdr3_nt: TGTGCCAGCAGTGAAGCGGGGACAGGCTATGGCTACACCTTC
d_call: TRBD1; clone_size: -; v_call: TRBV9; j_call: TRBJ1-3; cdr3_aa: CASSVGWDSSGNTIYF; cdr3_nt: TGTGCCAGCAGCGTAGGTTGGGACAGCTCTGGAAACACCATATATTTT
d_call: -; clone_size: -; v_call: TRBV24-1; j_call: TRBJ1-1; cdr3_aa: CATSEGHGTEAFF; cdr3_nt: TGTGCCACCAGCGAGGGACACGGCACTGAAGCTTTCTTT
d_call: TRBD2; clone_size: -; v_call: TRBV30; j_call: TRBJ2-5; cdr3_aa: CAWSGGLAGGSQETQYF; cdr3_nt: TGTGCCTGGAGTGGGGGACTAGCGGGGGGCTCGCAAGAGACCCAGTACTTC
d_call: TRBD1; clone_size: -; v_call: TRBV11-3; j_call: TRBJ1-1; cdr3_aa: CASSPPTGGVRGAFF; cdr3_nt: TGTGCCAGCAGCCCACCGACAGGGGGGGTTCGAGGAGCTTTCTTT
d_call: TRBD1; clone_size: -; v_call: TRBV18; j_call: TRBJ2-2; cdr3_aa: CASSPRQGDGELFF; cdr3_nt: TGTGCCAGCTCACCACGGCAGGGGGACGGGGAGCTGTTTTTT
d_call: TRBD1; clone_size: once; v_call: TRBV9; j_call: TRBJ1-1; cdr3_aa: CASSATGRNTEAFF; cdr3_nt: TGTGCCAGCAGCGCGACAGGGCGGAACACTGAAGCTTTCTTT
d_call: -; clone_size: -; v_call: TRBV29-1; j_call: TRBJ2-6; cdr3_aa: CSVETTELSGANVLTF; cdr3_nt: TGCAGCGTTGAGACGACAGAACTCTCTGGGGCCAACGTCCTGACTTTC
d_call: -; clone_size: few; v_call: TRBV6-5; j_call: TRBJ1-2; cdr3_aa: CASKPGISYGYTF; cdr3_nt: TGTGCCAGCAAGCCGGGGATTTCCTATGGCTACACCTTC
d_call: -; clone_size: -; v_call: TRBV9; j_call: TRBJ2-6; cdr3_aa: CASSVKGGGANGANVLTF; cdr3_nt: TGTGCCAGCAGCGTAAAGGGGGGAGGGGCTAATGGGGCCAACGTCCTGACTTTC
d_call: TRBD1; clone_size: -; v_call: TRBV6-5; j_call: TRBJ1-5; cdr3_aa: CASGQGGNQPQHF; cdr3_nt: TGTGCCAGTGGACAGGGAGGAAATCAGCCCCAGCATTTT
d_call: -; clone_size: -; v_call: TRBV28; j_call: TRBJ2-7; cdr3_aa: CASSTGGGQGSYEQYF; cdr3_nt: TGTGCCAGCAGTACCGGGGGGGGACAGGGCTCCTACGAGCAGTACTTC
d_call: -; clone_size: -; v_call: TRBV5-4; j_call: TRBJ1-2; cdr3_aa: CASSPPNSSPNGYTF; cdr3_nt: TGTGCCAGCAGCCCACCAAACTCATCCCCAAATGGCTACACCTTC
d_call: TRBD2; clone_size: once; v_call: TRBV10-3; j_call: TRBJ2-1; cdr3_aa: CAISEATSGTNEQFF; cdr3_nt: TGTGCCATCAGTGAAGCGACTAGCGGAACCAATGAGCAGTTCTTC
d_call: -; clone_size: -; v_call: TRBV12-3/TRBV12-4; j_call: TRBJ1-1; cdr3_aa: CASTQHPNTEAFF; cdr3_nt: TGTGCCAGCACCCAACACCCGAACACTGAAGCTTTCTTT
d_call: TRBD1; clone_size: -; v_call: TRBV5-4; j_call: TRBJ2-1; cdr3_aa: CASSHRQGAGDEQFF; cdr3_nt: TGTGCCAGCAGCCATCGACAGGGGGCGGGTGATGAGCAGTTCTTC
d_call: -; clone_size: once; v_call: TRBV4-2; j_call: TRBJ1-5; cdr3_aa: CASSQDFGRTGQPQHF; cdr3_nt: TGTGCCAGCAGCCAAGATTTTGGTCGAACGGGGCAGCCCCAGCATTTT
d_call: -; clone_size: -; v_call: TRBV7-6; j_call: TRBJ2-2; cdr3_aa: CASSLAPRGQNTGELFF; cdr3_nt: TGTGCCAGCAGCTTAGCGCCCCGAGGGCAGAACACCGGGGAGCTGTTTTTT
d_call: -; clone_size: -; v_call: TRBV11-2; j_call: TRBJ2-1; cdr3_aa: CASSSNGGAAQFF; cdr3_nt: TGTGCCAGCAGCTCGAATGGGGGCGCAGCGCAGTTCTTC
d_call: -; clone_size: -; v_call: TRBV6-5; j_call: TRBJ1-2; cdr3_aa: CASSYFVPGRGGGYTF; cdr3_nt: TGTGCCAGCAGTTACTTCGTCCCGGGCAGGGGAGGGGGCTACACCTTC